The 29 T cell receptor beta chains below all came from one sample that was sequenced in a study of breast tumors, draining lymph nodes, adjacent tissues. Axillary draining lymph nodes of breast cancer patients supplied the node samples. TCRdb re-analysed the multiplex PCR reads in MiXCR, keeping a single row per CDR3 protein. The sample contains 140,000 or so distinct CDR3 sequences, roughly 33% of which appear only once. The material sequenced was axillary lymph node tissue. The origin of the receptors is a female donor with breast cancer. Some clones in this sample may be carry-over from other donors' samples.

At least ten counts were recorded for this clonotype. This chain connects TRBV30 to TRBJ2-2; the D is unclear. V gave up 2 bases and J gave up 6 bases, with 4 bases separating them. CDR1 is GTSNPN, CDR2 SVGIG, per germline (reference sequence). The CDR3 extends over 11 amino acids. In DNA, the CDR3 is TGTGCCTGGAGTTCCCCCGGGGAGCTGTTTTTT. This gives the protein CAWSSPGELFF.

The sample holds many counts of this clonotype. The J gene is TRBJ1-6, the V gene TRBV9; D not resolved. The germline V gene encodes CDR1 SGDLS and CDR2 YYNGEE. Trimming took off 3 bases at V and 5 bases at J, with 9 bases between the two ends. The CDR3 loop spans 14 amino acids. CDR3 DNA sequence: TGTGCCAGCAGCGGAGGACTGGATAATTCACCCCTCCACTTT. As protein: CASSGGLDNSPLHF. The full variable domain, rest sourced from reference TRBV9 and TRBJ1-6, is DSGVTQTPKHLITATGQRVTLRCSPRSGDLSVYWYQQSLDQGLQFLIQYYNGEERAKGNILERFSAQQFPDLHSELNLSSLELGDSALYFCASSGGLDNSPLHFGNGTRLTVT.

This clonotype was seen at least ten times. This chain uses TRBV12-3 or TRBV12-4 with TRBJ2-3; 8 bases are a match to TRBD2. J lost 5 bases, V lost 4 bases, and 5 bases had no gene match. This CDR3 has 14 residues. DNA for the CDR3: TGTGCCAGCAGTTGGGGACTAGTCGGAGATACGCAGTATTTT. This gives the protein CASSWGLVGDTQYF.

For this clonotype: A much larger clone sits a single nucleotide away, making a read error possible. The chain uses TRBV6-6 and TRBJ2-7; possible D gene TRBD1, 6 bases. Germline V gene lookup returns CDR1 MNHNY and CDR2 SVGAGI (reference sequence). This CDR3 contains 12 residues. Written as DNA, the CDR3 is TGTGCCGGCAGTCACAGGGCGCACGAGCAGTACGTC. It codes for CAGSHRAHEQYV.

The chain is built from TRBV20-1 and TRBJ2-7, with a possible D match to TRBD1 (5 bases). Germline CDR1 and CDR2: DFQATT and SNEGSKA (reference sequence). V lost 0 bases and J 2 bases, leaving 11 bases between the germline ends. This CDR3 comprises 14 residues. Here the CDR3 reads CSARDAGRAYEQYV. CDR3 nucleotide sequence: TGCAGTGCTAGAGATGCTGGCAGGGCCTACGAGCAGTACGTC.

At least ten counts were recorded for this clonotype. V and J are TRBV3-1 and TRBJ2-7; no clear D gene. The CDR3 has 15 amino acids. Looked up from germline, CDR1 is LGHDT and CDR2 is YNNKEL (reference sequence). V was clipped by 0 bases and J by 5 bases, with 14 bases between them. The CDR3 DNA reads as TGTGCCAGCAGCCAAGATACGGGCCGGCACAACGAGCAGTACTTC. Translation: CASSQDTGRHNEQYF.

The CDR3 loop is CSADRLGANYGYTF. CDR3 coding DNA: TGCAGTGCTGACCGACTGGGAGCTAACTATGGCTACACCTTC. The rearrangement joins TRBV20-1 to TRBJ1-2; D remains ambiguous. CDR1 DFQATT and CDR2 SNEGSKA come from the germline V gene (reference sequence). V gave up 5 bases and J gave up 0 bases, with 13 bases separating them. CDR3 length: 14 amino acids.

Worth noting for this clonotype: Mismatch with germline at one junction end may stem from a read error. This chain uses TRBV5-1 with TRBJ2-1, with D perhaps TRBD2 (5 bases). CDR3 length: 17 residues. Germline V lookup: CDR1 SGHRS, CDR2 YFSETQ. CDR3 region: CASSLDIGLGVLNEQSF. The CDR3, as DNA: TGCGCCAGCAGCCTGGATATTGGACTCGGCGTGTTGAATGAGCAGTCCTTC.

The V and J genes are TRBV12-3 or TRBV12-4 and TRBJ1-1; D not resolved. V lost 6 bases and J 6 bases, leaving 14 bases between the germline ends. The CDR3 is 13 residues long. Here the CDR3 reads CASRKSDLPEAFF. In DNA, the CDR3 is TGTGCCAGCAGGAAATCGGACTTACCTGAAGCTTTCTTT.

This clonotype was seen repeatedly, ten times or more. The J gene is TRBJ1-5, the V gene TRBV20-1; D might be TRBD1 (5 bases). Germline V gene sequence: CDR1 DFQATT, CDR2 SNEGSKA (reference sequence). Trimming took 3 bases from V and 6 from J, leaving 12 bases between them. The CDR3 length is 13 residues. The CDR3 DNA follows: TGCAGTGCTAGCTCGGGGACGAGTCAGCCCCAGCATTTT. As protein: CSASSGTSQPQHF.

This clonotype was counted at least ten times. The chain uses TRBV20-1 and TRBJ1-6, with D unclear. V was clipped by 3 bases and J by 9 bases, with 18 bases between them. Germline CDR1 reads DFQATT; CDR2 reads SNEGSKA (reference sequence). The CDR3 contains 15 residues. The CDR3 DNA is TGCAGTGCTAGGAAGGACGGCGGGGAATTTTCACCCCTCCACTTT. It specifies CSARKDGGEFSPLHF.

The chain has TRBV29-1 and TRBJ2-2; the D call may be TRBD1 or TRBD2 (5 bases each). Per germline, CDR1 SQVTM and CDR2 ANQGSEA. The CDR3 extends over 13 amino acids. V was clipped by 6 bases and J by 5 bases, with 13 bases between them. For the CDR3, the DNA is TGCAGCGTGGCAAAAGGGACGACCGGGGAGCTGTTTTTT. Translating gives CSVAKGTTGELFF.

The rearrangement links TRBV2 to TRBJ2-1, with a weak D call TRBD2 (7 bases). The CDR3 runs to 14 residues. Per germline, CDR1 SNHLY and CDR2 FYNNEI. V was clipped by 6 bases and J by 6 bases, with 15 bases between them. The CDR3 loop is CASSSRRGGNEQFF. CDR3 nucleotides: TGTGCCAGCAGCTCTCGTAGGGGGGGCAATGAGCAGTTCTTC.

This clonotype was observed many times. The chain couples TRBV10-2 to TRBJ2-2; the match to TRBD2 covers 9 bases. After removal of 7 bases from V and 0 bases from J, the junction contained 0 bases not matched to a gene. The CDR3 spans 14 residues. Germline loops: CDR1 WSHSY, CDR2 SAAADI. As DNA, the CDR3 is TGCGCCAGCAAGCGGGGGGCGAACACCGGGGAGCTGTTTTTT. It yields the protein CASKRGANTGELFF.

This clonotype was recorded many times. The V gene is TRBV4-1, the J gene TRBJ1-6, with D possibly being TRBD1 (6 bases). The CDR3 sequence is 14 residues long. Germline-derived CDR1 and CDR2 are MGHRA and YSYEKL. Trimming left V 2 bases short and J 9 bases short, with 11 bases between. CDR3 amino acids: CASSQPQGISPLHF. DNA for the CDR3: TGCGCCAGCAGCCAACCTCAGGGGATTTCACCCCTCCACTTT.

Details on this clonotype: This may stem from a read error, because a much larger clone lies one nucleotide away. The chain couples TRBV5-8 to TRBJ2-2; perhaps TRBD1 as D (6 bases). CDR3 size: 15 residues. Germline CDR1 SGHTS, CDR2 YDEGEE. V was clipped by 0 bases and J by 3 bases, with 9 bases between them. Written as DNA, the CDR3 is TGTGCCAGCAGCTTGGGGACAGCTCACACCGGGGAGCTGTTTTTT. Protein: CASSLGTAHTGELFF.

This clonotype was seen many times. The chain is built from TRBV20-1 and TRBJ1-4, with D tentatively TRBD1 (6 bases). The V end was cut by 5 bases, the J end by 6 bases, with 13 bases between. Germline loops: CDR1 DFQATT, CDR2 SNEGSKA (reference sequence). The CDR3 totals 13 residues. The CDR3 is CSAYRTDDEKLFF. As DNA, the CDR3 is TGCAGTGCTTACCGGACAGACGATGAAAAACTGTTTTTT.

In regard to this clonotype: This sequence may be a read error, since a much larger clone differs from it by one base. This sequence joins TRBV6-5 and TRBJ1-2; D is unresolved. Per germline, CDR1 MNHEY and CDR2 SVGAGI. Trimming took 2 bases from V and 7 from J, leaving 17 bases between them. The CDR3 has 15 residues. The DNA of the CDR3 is TGTGCCAGCAGTTACGCGAGCCCTCCCCCGGGTGGCTACACCTTC. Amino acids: CASSYASPPPGGYTF.

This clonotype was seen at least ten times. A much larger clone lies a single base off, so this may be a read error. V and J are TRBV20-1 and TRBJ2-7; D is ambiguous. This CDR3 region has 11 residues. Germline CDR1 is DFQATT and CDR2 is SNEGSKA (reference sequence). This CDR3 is CSADEAYEQSF. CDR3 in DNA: TGCAGTGCGGATGAAGCCTACGAGCAGTCCTTC.

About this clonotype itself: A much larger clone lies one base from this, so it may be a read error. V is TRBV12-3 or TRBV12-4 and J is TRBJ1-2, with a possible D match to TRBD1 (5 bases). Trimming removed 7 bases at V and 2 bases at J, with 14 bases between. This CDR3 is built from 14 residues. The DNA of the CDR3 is TGTGCCAGCAACTTCGGGGCGGGAAACTATGGCTACACCTTC. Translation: CASNFGAGNYGYTF.

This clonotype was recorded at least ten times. The CDR3 bases are TGTGCCAGCAGCTTTGTCGGAGAGACCCAGTACTTC. Protein sequence: CASSFVGETQYF. This chain joins TRBV7-9 and TRBJ2-5; D gene unclear. Germline V lookup: CDR1 SEHNR, CDR2 FQNEAQ (reference sequence). The CDR3 consists of 12 residues. Between the trimmed V and J ends, which lost 3 bases and 4 bases, there was a span of 6 bases.

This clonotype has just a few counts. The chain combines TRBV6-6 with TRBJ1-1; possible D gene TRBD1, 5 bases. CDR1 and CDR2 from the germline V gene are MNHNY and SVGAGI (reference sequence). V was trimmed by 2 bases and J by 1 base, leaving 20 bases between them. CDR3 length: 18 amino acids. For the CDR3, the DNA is TGTGCCAGCAGTTACAGGGGAGGGTCTGCCGCCGGGAACACTGAAGCTTTCTTT. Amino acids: CASSYRGGSAAGNTEAFF.

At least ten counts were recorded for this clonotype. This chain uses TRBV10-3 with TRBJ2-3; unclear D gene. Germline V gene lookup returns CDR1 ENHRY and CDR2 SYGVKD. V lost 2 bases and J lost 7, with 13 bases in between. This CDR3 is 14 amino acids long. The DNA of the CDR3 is TGTGCCATCAGTGAGAATAGGGCCCGGAATACGCAGTATTTT. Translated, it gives CAISENRARNTQYF.

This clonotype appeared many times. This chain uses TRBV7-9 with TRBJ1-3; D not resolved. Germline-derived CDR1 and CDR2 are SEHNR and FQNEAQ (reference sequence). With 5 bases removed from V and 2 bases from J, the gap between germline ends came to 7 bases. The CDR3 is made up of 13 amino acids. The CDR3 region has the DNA TGTGCCAGCAGCCCGTCGGCTGGAAACACCATATATTTT. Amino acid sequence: CASSPSAGNTIYF. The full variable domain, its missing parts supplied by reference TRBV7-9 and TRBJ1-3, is DTGVSQNPRHKITKRGQNVTFRCDPISEHNRLYWYRQTLGQGPEFLTYFQNEAQLEKSRLLSDRFSAERPKGSFSTLEIQRTEQGDSAMYLCASSPSAGNTIYFGEGSWLTVV.

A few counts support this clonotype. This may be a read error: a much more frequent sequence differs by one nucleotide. The CDR3 loop is CASSLATYAQYF. CDR3 DNA sequence: TGTGCCAGCAGCTTAGCGACCTACGCGCAGTACTTC. V gene TRBV11-2 combines with J gene TRBJ2-7; D is ambiguous. The CDR3 loop spans 12 amino acids. Germline CDR1 reads SGHAT; CDR2 reads FQNNGV.

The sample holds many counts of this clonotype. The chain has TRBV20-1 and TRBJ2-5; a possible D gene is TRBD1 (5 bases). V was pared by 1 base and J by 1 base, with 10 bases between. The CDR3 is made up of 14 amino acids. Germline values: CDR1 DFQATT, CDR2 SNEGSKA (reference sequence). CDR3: CSARVPGAQETQYF. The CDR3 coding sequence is TGCAGTGCTAGAGTCCCTGGGGCCCAAGAGACCCAGTACTTC.

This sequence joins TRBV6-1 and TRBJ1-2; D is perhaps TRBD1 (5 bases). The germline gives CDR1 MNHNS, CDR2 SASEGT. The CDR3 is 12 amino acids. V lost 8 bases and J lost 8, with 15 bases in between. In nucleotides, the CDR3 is TGTGCCAGCGGGGAAGGGGCGCGGGGCTACACCTTC. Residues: CASGEGARGYTF.

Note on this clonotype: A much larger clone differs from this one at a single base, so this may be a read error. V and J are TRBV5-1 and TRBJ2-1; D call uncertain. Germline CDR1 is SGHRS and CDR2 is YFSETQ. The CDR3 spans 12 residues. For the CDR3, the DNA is TGCGCCAGCAGCTTGGCCCGTAATGAGCACTTCTTC. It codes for CASSLARNEHFF.

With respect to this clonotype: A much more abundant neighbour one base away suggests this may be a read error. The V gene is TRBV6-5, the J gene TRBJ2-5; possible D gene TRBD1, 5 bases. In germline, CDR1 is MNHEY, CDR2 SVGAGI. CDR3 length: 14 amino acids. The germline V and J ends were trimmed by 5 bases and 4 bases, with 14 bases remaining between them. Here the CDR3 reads CASSHDRGRETQYF. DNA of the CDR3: TGTGCCAGCAGTCACGATAGGGGTAGAGAGACCCAGTACTTC.